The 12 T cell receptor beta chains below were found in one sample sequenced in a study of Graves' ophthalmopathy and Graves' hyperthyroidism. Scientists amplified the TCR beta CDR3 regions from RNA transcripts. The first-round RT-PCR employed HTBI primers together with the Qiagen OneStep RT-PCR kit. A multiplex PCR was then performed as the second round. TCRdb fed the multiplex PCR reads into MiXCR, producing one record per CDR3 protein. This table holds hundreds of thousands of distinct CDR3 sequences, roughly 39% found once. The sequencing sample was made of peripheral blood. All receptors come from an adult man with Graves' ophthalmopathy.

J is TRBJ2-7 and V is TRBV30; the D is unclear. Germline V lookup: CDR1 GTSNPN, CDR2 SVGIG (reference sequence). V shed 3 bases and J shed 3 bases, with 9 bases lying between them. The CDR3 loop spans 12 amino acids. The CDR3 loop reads CAWRLAGYEQYF. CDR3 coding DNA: TGTGCCTGGAGGTTGGCAGGCTACGAGCAGTACTTC.

This chain's CDR3 is CASSQETGSGNTIYF. The CDR3 DNA is TGCGCCAGCAGCCAGGAGACAGGGTCTGGAAACACCATATATTTT. This chain links TRBV4-3 with TRBJ1-3, with 7 bases aligning to TRBD1. This CDR3 has 15 residues. From germline, CDR1 is LGHNA and CDR2 YSLEER. V shed 3 bases and J 1 base; nucleotides not matched to a gene: 3.

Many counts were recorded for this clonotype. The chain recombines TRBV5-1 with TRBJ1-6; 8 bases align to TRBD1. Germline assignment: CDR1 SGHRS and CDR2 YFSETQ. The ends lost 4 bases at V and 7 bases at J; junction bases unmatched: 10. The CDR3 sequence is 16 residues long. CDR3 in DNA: TGCGCCAGCAGCCCAAACGGACAGGGCTGGAATTCACCCCTCCACTTT. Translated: CASSPNGQGWNSPLHF.

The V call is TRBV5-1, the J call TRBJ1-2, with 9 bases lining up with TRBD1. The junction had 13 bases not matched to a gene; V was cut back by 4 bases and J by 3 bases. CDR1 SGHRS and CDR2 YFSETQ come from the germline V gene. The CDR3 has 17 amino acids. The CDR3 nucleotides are TGCGCCAGCAGCGAATCCATCGGGACAGGGCCATACTATGGCTACACCTTC. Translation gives CASSESIGTGPYYGYTF.

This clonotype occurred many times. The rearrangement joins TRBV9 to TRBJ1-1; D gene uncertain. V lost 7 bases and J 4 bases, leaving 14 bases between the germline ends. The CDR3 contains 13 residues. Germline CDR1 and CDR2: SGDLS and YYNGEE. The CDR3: CASGRERGTEAFF. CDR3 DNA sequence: TGTGCCAGCGGACGTGAACGGGGCACTGAAGCTTTCTTT.

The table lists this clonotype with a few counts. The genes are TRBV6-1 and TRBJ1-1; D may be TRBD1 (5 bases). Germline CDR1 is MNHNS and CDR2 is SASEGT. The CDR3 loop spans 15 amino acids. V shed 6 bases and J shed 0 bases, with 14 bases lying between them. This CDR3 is CASRGTADMNTEAFF. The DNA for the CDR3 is TGTGCCAGCAGAGGGACGGCTGATATGAACACTGAAGCTTTCTTT.

Here the CDR3 DNA reads TGTGCCATCAGTGGGTCCCTAGGGAATCAGCCCCTCCACTTT. Translating gives CAISGSLGNQPLHF. The chain joins TRBV10-3 to TRBJ1-6; D unclear. From germline, CDR1 is ENHRY and CDR2 SYGVKD. Trimming left V 4 bases short and J 13 bases short, with 17 bases between. The CDR3 is 14 amino acids.

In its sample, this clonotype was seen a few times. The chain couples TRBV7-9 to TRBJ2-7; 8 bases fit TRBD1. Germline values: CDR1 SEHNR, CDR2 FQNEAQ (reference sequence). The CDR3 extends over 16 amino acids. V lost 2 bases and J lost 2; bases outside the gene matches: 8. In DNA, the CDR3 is TGTGCCAGCAGCTTACGCCGGGACAGGCCCCCCTACGAGCAGTACTTC. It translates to CASSLRRDRPPYEQYF.

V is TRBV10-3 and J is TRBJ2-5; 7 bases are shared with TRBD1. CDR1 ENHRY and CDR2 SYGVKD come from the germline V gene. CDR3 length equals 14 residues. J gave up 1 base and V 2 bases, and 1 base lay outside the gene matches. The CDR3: CAISEGDSQETQYF. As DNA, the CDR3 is TGTGCCATCAGTGAGGGGGACAGCCAAGAGACCCAGTACTTC.

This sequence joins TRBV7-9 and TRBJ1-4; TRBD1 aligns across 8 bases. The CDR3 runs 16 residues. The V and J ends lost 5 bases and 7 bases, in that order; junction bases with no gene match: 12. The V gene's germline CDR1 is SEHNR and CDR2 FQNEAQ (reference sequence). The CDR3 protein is CASSARPGTGGEKLFF. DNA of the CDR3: TGTGCCAGCAGCGCCAGACCCGGGACAGGTGGTGAAAAACTGTTTTTT.

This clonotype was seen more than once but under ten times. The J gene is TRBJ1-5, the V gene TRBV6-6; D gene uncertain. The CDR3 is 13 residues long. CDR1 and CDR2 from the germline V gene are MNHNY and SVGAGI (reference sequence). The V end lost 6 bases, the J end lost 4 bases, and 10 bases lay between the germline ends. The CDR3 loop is CASSGFRNQPQHF. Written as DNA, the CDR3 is TGTGCCAGCAGCGGCTTTAGGAATCAGCCCCAGCATTTT.

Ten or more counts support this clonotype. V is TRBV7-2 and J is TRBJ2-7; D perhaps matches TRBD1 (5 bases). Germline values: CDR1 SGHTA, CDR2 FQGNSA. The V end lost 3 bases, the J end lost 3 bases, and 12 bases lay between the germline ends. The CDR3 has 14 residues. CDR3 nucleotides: TGTGCCAGCAGCTTCGGCCAGGGTTACTACGAGCAGTACTTC. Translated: CASSFGQGYYEQYF.